Each of the 18 T cell receptor beta chains below was sequenced from the same sample in a study of cytotoxic CD8 clonotypes in ibrutinib-treated CLL. The repertoire was sequenced with immunoSEQ multiplex PCR; TCRdb's copy has only in-frame clones and lacks some. The sample holds about 140,000 clones; roughly 80% are singletons and the top ten take 28%. The specimen comprised PBMCs, sampled after 12 months of ibrutinib treatment. Source of these receptors: a human donor with chronic lymphocytic leukemia.

This chain connects TRBV27 to TRBJ1-6; D call uncertain. The germline V gene encodes CDR1 MNHEY and CDR2 SMNVEV (reference sequence). The CDR3 is 14 residues long. V was pared by 5 bases and J by 6 bases, with 11 bases between. The CDR3 sequence is CASSRREGNSPLHF. In DNA form, the CDR3 reads TGTGCCAGCAGTAGACGGGAGGGTAATTCACCCCTCCACTTT.

The chain links TRBV6-5 to TRBJ2-1; 8 bases fit TRBD1. This CDR3 region has 15 residues. With 6 bases clipped from V and 4 bases from J, the junction kept 8 bases outside the gene matches. Germline-derived CDR1 and CDR2 are MNHEY and SVGAGI. CDR3 DNA: TGTGCCAGCAGACTCGACAGGGGATTGTACAATGAGCAGTTCTTC. Translation gives CASRLDRGLYNEQFF.

The chain employs TRBV19 and TRBJ1-2; D ambiguous. The CDR3 has 13 amino acids. Trimming left V 5 bases short and J 6 bases short, with 13 bases between. CDR1 LNHDA and CDR2 SQIVND come from the germline V gene (reference sequence). The CDR3 bases are TGTGCCAGTAGTGTGCCGCACTCCCATGGCTACACCTTC. Translating it yields CASSVPHSHGYTF.

This chain joins TRBV28 and TRBJ1-2; no clear D. CDR3 length: 11 amino acids. Germline V lookup: CDR1 MDHEN, CDR2 SYDVKM. V was shortened by 6 bases and J by 1 base, with 3 bases between the two germline ends. The CDR3 region has the DNA TGTGCCAGCAGAGATAACTATGGCTACACCTTC. Protein sequence: CASRDNYGYTF.

V and J are TRBV6-6 and TRBJ1-2; TRBD1 might be the D (5 bases). Between the trimmed V and J ends, which lost 10 bases and 6 bases, there was a span of 21 bases. The CDR3 spans 14 residues. Germline CDR1 and CDR2: MNHNY and SVGAGI (reference sequence). The CDR3 region is CATSPSRDRNGYTF. In DNA, the CDR3 is TGTGCCACCTCGCCCTCCCGGGACCGCAATGGCTACACCTTC.

The J gene is TRBJ2-1, the V gene TRBV27; tentatively, D is TRBD2 (5 bases). The CDR3 contains 16 residues. V dropped 5 bases and J dropped 2 bases, with 16 bases sitting between them. From germline, CDR1 is MNHEY and CDR2 SMNVEV (reference sequence). The CDR3 coding sequence is TGTGCCAGCAGTCGCCTAGTGAGCGGAACCTACAATGAGCAGTTCTTC. This gives the protein CASSRLVSGTYNEQFF.

The CDR3 nucleotides are TGTGCCAGCAGCGTAACCTCCGGGACAGGGGGGTACGAGCAGTACTTC. Its protein is CASSVTSGTGGYEQYF. This chain connects TRBV7-2 to TRBJ2-7; 11 nucleotides align to TRBD1. The trim removed 5 bases at V and 4 bases at J, leaving 10 bases unmatched. CDR3 length: 16 amino acids. Germline V gene lookup returns CDR1 SGHTA and CDR2 FQGNSA. The complete variable domain, with remaining parts taken from reference TRBV7-2 and TRBJ2-7, reads GAGVSQSPSNKVTEKGKDVELRCDPISGHTALYWYRQSLGQGLEFLIYFQGNSAPDKSGLPSDRFSAERTGGSVSTLTIQRTQQEDSAVYLCASSVTSGTGGYEQYFGPGTRLTVT.

This chain connects TRBV6-5 to TRBJ2-3, with TRBD1 matching 7 bases. The ends lost 5 bases at V and 4 bases at J; junction bases unmatched: 6. The length of the CDR3 is 14 residues. Per the germline V gene, CDR1 is MNHEY and CDR2 is SVGAGI. The CDR3: CASSTTGVPDTQYF. The CDR3 DNA sequence: TGTGCCAGCAGTACAACAGGGGTGCCAGATACGCAGTATTTT.

CDR3 region: CASSVCTEGHSNQPQHF. The DNA for the CDR3 is TGTGCCAGCAGCGTTTGCACCGAGGGGCATAGCAATCAGCCCCAGCATTTT. The chain recombines TRBV9 with TRBJ1-5; possibly TRBD1 for D (5 bases). Trimming cost V 2 bases and J 0 bases, with 15 bases left between them. The germline gives CDR1 SGDLS, CDR2 YYNGEE. The CDR3 consists of 17 residues.

V and J are TRBV11-2 and TRBJ2-7; the D gene could be TRBD1 or TRBD2 (5 bases each). Germline values: CDR1 SGHAT, CDR2 FQNNGV. The CDR3 is made up of 15 amino acids. V was cut by 5 bases and J by 0 bases, with 14 bases left in between. This CDR3 reads CASSARDGLSYEQYF. DNA for the CDR3: TGTGCCAGCAGCGCAAGGGACGGACTCTCCTACGAGCAGTACTTC.

This clone was observed a few times. The chain recombines TRBV7-8 with TRBJ2-1, with TRBD2 matching over 12 bases. The CDR3 consists of 19 residues. Trimming cost V 3 bases and J 4 bases; bases outside gene matches: 13. Germline values: CDR1 SGHVS, CDR2 FQNEAQ. The CDR3 DNA sequence: TGTGCCAGCAGCTTGACTAGCGGGGGCCTAGCGGGAAGGTACAATGAGCAGTTCTTC. As protein: CASSLTSGGLAGRYNEQFF. The full variable domain, in which reference TRBV7-8 and TRBJ2-1 provide the parts outside the CDR3, is GAGVSQSPRYKVAKRGQDVALRCDPISGHVSLFWYQQALGQGPEFLTYFQNEAQLDKSGLPSDRFFAERPEGSVSTLKIQRTQQEDSAVYLCASSLTSGGLAGRYNEQFFGPGTRLTVL.

The chain carries TRBV29-1 and TRBJ2-5, with a weak D call TRBD1 (5 bases). The CDR3 totals 14 residues. V was clipped by 4 bases and J by 5 bases, with 17 bases between them. The germline V gene encodes CDR1 SQVTM and CDR2 ANQGSEA. The CDR3 region has the DNA TGCAGCGTTGGGCAGGGCCTACCTGGGGAGACCCAGTACTTC. Translation gives CSVGQGLPGETQYF.

Notes on this clone: Other DNA sequences in the sample encode the same CDR3. V usage is TRBV5-1 and J usage is TRBJ2-2, with TRBD1 matching over 12 bases. Germline assignment: CDR1 SGHRS and CDR2 YFSETQ. The CDR3 loop spans 15 amino acids. The junction had 8 bases not matched to a gene; V was cut back by 7 bases and J by 7 bases. CDR3 DNA sequence: TGCGCCAGCTCGTCCGGGACAGGGGGCATCGGGGAGCTGTTTTTT. Its translation is CASSSGTGGIGELFF.

This clone appeared a single time. The rearrangement links TRBV9 to TRBJ2-1, with D uncertain. This CDR3 has 13 residues. V was clipped by 2 bases and J by 4 bases, with 7 bases between them. Germline CDR1 SGDLS, CDR2 YYNGEE. The CDR3 DNA sequence: TGTGCCAGCAGCGTTGAGCCTTACAATGAGCAGTTCTTC. Its translation is CASSVEPYNEQFF.

This clone was observed once. The chain uses TRBV7-2 and TRBJ1-2; D remains unclear. Per the germline V gene, CDR1 is SGHTA and CDR2 is FQGNSA. CDR3 length: 13 residues. V lost 5 bases, J lost 8 bases, and 15 bases lay in between. The CDR3: CASSGRAEGGYTF. Written as DNA, the CDR3 is TGTGCCAGCAGCGGCCGGGCCGAGGGAGGCTACACCTTC.

V and J are TRBV19 and TRBJ2-7, with D tentatively TRBD1 or TRBD2 (6 bases each). The CDR3 covers 13 residues. Germline CDR1 is LNHDA and CDR2 is SQIVND (reference sequence). Trimming stripped 4 bases from V and 2 bases from J, with 9 bases between. The CDR3 is CASSNGGPYEQYF. In DNA form, the CDR3 reads TGTGCCAGTAGTAATGGGGGGCCCTACGAGCAGTACTTC.

This sequence joins TRBV6-1 and TRBJ2-1, with TRBD1 matching 7 bases. The CDR3 is 14 amino acids. CDR1 MNHNS and CDR2 SASEGT come from the germline V gene. J was trimmed by 4 bases and V by 4 bases; bases with no gene match: 4. The CDR3 loop is CASSVHRGYNEQFF. The CDR3 region has the DNA TGTGCCAGCAGTGTTCACAGGGGTTACAATGAGCAGTTCTTC.

The J gene is TRBJ1-2, the V gene TRBV18, with D perhaps matching TRBD1 (5 bases). V was clipped by 3 bases and J by 5 bases, with 10 bases between them. CDR3 length equals 13 residues. Germline-derived CDR1 and CDR2 are KGHSH and LQKENI. This CDR3 is CASSPEDTYGYTF. The CDR3 DNA reads as TGTGCCAGCTCACCGGAGGACACGTATGGCTACACCTTC. Using reference TRBV18 and TRBJ1-2 for the parts outside the CDR3, the full variable domain is NAGVMQNPRHLVRRRGQEARLRCSPMKGHSHVYWYRQLPEEGLKFMVYLQKENIIDESGMPKERFSAEFPKEGPSILRIQQVVRGDSAAYFCASSPEDTYGYTFGSGTRLTVV.